This T cell receptor (beta chain) was identified in a study of identical twins. Germline V CDR1 and CDR2: MNHEY, SMNVEV (reference sequence). The CDR3 extends over 16 amino acids. Between the trimmed V and J ends, which lost 6 bases and 3 bases, there was a span of 17 bases. This clonotype came up many times. In TCRdb, the 5' RACE reads were re-called with MiXCR into one record per CDR3 protein. The table has 200,000 to 300,000 distinct CDR3 sequences, roughly an eighth seen once; the top ten hold 3.5% to 5%. The same specimen was also included in a second study, on yellow fever vaccine responses in identical twins.

Sample: memory (CD45RO+) T cells sorted from blood. The chain links TRBV27 to TRBJ1-4; no reliable D call. The receptor was derived from a woman aged 18 to 35 in good health. The chain's CDR3 is CASRTLAGSPNEKLFF. Here the CDR3 DNA reads TGTGCCAGCAGGACATTAGCGGGCTCACCTAATGAAAAACTGTTTTTT.